This paragraph reports one TCR beta chain. Its target is unknown. This sample stems from a study of OX40 agonist ivuxolimab in advanced cancers. The germline CDR1 and CDR2 sequences are KGHSH and LQKENI. This CDR3 is 14 amino acids long. Trimming removed 2 bases at V and 6 bases at J, with 13 bases between. Study-level results: CD8+ T cells were the subset that, on average, had more expanded clones than CD4+.

Baseline was the first blood sampling point, followed by cycle 4 day 1 and cycle 7 day 1. The method was immunoSEQ multiplex PCR; TCRdb's version includes in-frame clones alone and lacks a portion of them. The data hold 75,000 to 100,000 clones, with about 86% observed a single time. The V and J genes are TRBV18 and TRBJ1-1; D gene ambiguous. The receptor's source is an adult with an advanced solid tumor such as melanoma, head and neck, liver or kidney cancer. The sample was CD4+ or CD8+ T cells sorted from blood, taken in a trial of the OX40 agonist ivuxolimab. CDR3 in DNA: TGTGCCAGCTCACCAATTAACAGCGGGCCTGAAGCTTTCTTT. It codes for CASSPINSGPEAFF.